This T cell receptor (beta chain) was identified during a study of blood T cell repertoires in COVID-19. Study summary: The samples span acute and convalescent COVID-19 from the United States, Italy and Spain. Sample material is recorded as cDNA or gDNA derived from T cells, B-cell-depleted T cells, or PBMCs.

Those enrolled, adults aged about 18 to 89 years, came from roughly 23 US areas. In Cohort 3, a recovered donor had either two negative PCRs, clearance, or symptom resolution. CDR1 is MGHRA, CDR2 YSYEKL, per germline. CDR3 length equals 17 residues. With 4 bases removed from V and 6 bases from J, the gap between germline ends came to 19 bases. Data came from immunoSEQ multiplex PCR; TCRdb stores just in-frame clones and leaves some out. Of approximately 200,000 clones detected, about 83% appear once; the ten largest clones hold roughly 8.7%. Only one count was recorded for this clone. The TCR sequence derives from a woman aged 25 to 45 who had recovered from COVID-19. Material for sequencing was PBMCs or T cells enriched from blood (not recorded which). This chain uses TRBV4-1 with TRBJ1-6; possibly TRBD1 for D (5 bases). The CDR3 here is CASSPQEGLMINSPLHF. DNA for the CDR3: TGCGCCAGCAGCCCCCAGGAGGGGCTTATGATTAATTCACCCCTCCACTTT.